This is a list of T cell receptor beta chains from one sample in a study of blood T cells in healthy people across ages. TCRdb passed the 5' RACE reads through MiXCR, listing each CDR3 protein once. The profile shows around 1,000,000 distinct CDR3 sequences, more than 30% of them singletons. The source material was blood. The source is a man younger than 35 in good health. The CDR3 runs from the conserved cysteine through the conserved F or W.

CDR3: CASSARLGHNEQFF
V: TRBV12-3/TRBV12-4
J: TRBJ2-1

CDR3: CASSYGLVGELFF
V: TRBV6-5
J: TRBJ2-2

CDR3: CASSGTGTDHTDAQYF
V: TRBV2
J: TRBJ2-3

CDR3: CASSPLAAGELFF
V: TRBV19
J: TRBJ2-2

CDR3: CASSLTGSGTGELFF
V: TRBV5-1
J: TRBJ2-2

CDR3: CASSRGVGGNTIYF
V: TRBV7-2
J: TRBJ1-3

CDR3: CASSLAGESYGYTF
V: TRBV5-1
J: TRBJ1-2

CDR3: CSAEGQLVYGYTF
V: TRBV20-1
J: TRBJ1-2

CDR3: CASSQVGRGWVTEAFF
V: TRBV14
J: TRBJ1-1

CDR3: CASSPSMYTEAFF
V: TRBV6-5
J: TRBJ1-1

CDR3: CSARDRLANSYEQYF
V: TRBV20-1
J: TRBJ2-7